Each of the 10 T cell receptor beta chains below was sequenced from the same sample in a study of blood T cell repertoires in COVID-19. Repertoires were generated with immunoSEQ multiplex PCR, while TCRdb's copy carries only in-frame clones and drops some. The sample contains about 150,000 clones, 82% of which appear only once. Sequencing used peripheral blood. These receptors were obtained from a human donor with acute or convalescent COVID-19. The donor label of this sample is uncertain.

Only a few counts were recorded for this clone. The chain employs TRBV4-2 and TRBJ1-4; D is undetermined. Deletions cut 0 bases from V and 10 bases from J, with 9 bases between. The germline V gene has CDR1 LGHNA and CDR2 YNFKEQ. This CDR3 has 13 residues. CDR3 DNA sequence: TGTGCCAGCAGCCAAGAAGGGAGTGGAAAACTGTTTTTT. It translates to CASSQEGSGKLFF.

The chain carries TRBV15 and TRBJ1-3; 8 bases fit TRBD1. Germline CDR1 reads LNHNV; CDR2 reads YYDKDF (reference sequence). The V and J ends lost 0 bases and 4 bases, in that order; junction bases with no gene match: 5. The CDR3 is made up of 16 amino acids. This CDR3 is CATSRDPGTGGNTIYF. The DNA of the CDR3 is TGTGCCACCAGCAGAGACCCCGGGACAGGAGGAAACACCATATATTTT.

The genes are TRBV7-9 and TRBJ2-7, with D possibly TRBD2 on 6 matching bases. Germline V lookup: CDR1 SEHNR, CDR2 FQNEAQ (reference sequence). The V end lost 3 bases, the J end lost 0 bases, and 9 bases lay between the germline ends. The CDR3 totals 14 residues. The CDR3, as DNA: TGTGCCAGCAGCTTTAGCGGCATCTCCTACGAGCAGTACTTC. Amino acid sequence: CASSFSGISYEQYF.

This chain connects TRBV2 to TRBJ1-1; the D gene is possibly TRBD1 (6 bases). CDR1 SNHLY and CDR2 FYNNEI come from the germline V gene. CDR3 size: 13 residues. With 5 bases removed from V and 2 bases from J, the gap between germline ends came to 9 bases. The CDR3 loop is CASSRQANTEAFF. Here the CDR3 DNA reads TGTGCCAGCAGTCGACAGGCTAACACTGAAGCTTTCTTT.

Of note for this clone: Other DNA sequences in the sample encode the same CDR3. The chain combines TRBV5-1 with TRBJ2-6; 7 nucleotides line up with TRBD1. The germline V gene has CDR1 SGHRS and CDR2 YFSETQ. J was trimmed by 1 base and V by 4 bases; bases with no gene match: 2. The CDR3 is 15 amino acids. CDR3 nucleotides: TGCGCCAGCAGCCCACAGGGGTCTGGGGCCAACGTCCTGACTTTC. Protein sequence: CASSPQGSGANVLTF.

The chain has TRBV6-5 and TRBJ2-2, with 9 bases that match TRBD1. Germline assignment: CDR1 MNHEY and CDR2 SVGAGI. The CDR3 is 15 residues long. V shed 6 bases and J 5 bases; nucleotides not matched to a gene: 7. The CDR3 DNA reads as TGTGCCAGCAGAAGACAGGGGGAGCGGACCGGGGAGCTGTTTTTT. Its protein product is CASRRQGERTGELFF.

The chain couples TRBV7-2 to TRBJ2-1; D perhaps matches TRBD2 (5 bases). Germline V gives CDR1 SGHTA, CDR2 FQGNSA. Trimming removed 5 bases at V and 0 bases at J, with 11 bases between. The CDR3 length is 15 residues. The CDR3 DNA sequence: TGTGCCAGCAGCCAGCGGCGAAGCTCCTACAATGAGCAGTTCTTC. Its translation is CASSQRRSSYNEQFF.

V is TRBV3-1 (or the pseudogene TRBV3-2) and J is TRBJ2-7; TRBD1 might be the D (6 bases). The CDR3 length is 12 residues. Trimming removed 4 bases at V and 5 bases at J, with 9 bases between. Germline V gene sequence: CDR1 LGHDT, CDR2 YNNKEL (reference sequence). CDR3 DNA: TGTGCCAGCAGCCCCCAGGGGCACGAGCAGTACTTC. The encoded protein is CASSPQGHEQYF.

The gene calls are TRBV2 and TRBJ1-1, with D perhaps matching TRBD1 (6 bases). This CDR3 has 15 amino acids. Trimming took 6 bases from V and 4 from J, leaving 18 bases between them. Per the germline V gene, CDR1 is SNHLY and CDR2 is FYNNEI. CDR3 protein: CASSAQGRGSTEAFF. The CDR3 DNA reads TGTGCCAGCAGCGCCCAGGGGAGGGGGTCCACTGAAGCTTTCTTT. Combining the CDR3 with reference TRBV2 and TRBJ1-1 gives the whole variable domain EPEVTQTPSHQVTQMGQEVILRCVPISNHLYFYWYRQILGQKVEFLVSFYNNEISEKSEIFDDQFSVERPDGSNFTLKIRSTKLEDSAMYFCASSAQGRGSTEAFFGQGTRLTVV.

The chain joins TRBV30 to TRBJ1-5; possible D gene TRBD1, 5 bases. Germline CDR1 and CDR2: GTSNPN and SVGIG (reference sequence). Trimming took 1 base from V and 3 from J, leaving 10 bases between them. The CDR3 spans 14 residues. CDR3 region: CAWSEGRYNQPQHF. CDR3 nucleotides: TGTGCCTGGAGTGAGGGGCGATACAATCAGCCCCAGCATTTT.